This T cell receptor (beta chain) was captured by sequencing in a study of HIV-infected patients and healthy controls. Overall study results and limits: Compared with healthy controls, HIV-infected patients showed less CDR3 sharing between individuals. During therapy, HIV-associated CDR3s fell significantly in frequency, while CMV-associated CDR3s did not change significantly. HIV+ repertoires were severely depleted of MAIT alpha-chain CDR3s, unlike healthy controls. A major limitation was that merely sixteen HIV-infected individuals were processed.

All unsorted peripheral T cells were captured because whole blood was used without fractionation. Relative to its sample, this clonotype is medium-sized. Antigen: not known. The CDR3 is made up of 16 amino acids. Germline V CDR1 and CDR2: SNHLY, FYNNEI. V lost 3 bases to trimming and J lost 4 bases; unmatched junction nucleotides: 2. cDNA was made from approximately 500 ng RNA using alpha and beta constant primers. Separate chain-specific third strand synthesis with multiplexing indices produced the alpha and beta libraries. TCRdb ran MiXCR on the 5' RACE reads and lists one entry per CDR3 protein. Of some 17,000 distinct CDR3 sequences in the sample, around 10% were seen once.

The sample comprised blood. The sequence came from an adult in good health. This chain connects TRBV2 to TRBJ2-2, with 13 positions matching TRBD2. CDR3 nucleotide sequence: TGTGCCAGCAGTGATACTAGCGGGAGGGTCACCGGGGAGCTGTTTTTT. Translating it yields CASSDTSGRVTGELFF.